The 10 T cell receptor beta chains given below trace back to one sample, sequenced in a study of blood T cell repertoires in COVID-19. Data came from immunoSEQ multiplex PCR; TCRdb stores just in-frame clones and leaves some out. The repertoire holds 56,000 or so clones, with about 91% as singletons. The sequencing sample was made of peripheral blood. These TCRs come from a man aged 45-65 years with active COVID-19.

This chain links TRBV28 with TRBJ2-7; 10 bases agree with TRBD2. V shed 2 bases, J shed 8 bases, and the junction held 15 bases outside the gene matches. Germline loops: CDR1 MDHEN, CDR2 SYDVKM. CDR3 length: 17 residues. The CDR3 spells CASSLLMRASGRGKQYF. The CDR3 DNA follows: TGTGCCAGCAGTTTACTTATGCGCGCTAGCGGGAGAGGAAAGCAGTACTTC.

This chain connects TRBV19 to TRBJ2-7, with 7 nucleotides matching TRBD1. CDR1 LNHDA and CDR2 SQIVND come from the germline V gene (reference sequence). The ends lost 7 bases at V and 1 base at J; junction bases unmatched: 7. This CDR3 comprises 14 residues. CDR3 sequence reads: CASMKTGASYEQYF. The CDR3 nucleotides read TGTGCCAGTATGAAAACAGGGGCGTCCTACGAGCAGTACTTC.

The CDR3 loop reads CASSLGLGTSGGSYEQYF. The DNA of the CDR3 is TGTGCCAGCAGCTTAGGGTTGGGGACTAGCGGGGGCTCCTACGAGCAGTACTTC. V is TRBV7-9 and J is TRBJ2-7, with 14 bases lining up with TRBD2. In germline, CDR1 is SEHNR, CDR2 FQNEAQ (reference sequence). The CDR3 is 18 residues long. Trimming cost V 1 base and J 0 bases; bases outside gene matches: 5.

V and J are TRBV5-5 and TRBJ2-7; maybe TRBD2 (5 bases). The germline V gene encodes CDR1 SGHKS and CDR2 YYEKEE (reference sequence). This CDR3 has 14 amino acids. V lost 2 bases, J lost 4 bases, and 13 bases lay in between. CDR3 residues: CASSFGNSQYEQYF. The CDR3 DNA reads TGTGCCAGCAGCTTCGGGAACAGTCAGTACGAGCAGTACTTC.

This clone was recorded once. The rearrangement joins TRBV9 to TRBJ2-2, with D unresolved. This CDR3 is 13 amino acids long. Germline CDR1 SGDLS, CDR2 YYNGEE. V lost 4 bases and J lost 8, with 12 bases in between. The CDR3 protein is CASSPRREGELFF. DNA for the CDR3: TGTGCCAGCAGCCCCCGCCGAGAAGGGGAGCTGTTTTTT.

This clone was detected only once. The chain links TRBV19 to TRBJ2-7, with 9 bases that match TRBD2. V was clipped by 8 bases and J by 2 bases; unmatched bases: 4. The CDR3 is 13 amino acids. Germline V gene sequence: CDR1 LNHDA, CDR2 SQIVND (reference sequence). CDR3 coding DNA: TGTGCCAGTCTTGCTAGCGGGACCTACGAGCAGTACTTC. Amino acid sequence: CASLASGTYEQYF.

V and J are TRBV27 and TRBJ1-6; D is possibly TRBD1 (6 bases). This CDR3 region has 15 residues. The germline CDR1 and CDR2 sequences are MNHEY and SMNVEV (reference sequence). V lost 1 base and J lost 6, with 10 bases in between. The CDR3 loop is CASSLLGQLNSPLHF. The CDR3 nucleotides read TGTGCCAGCAGTTTATTGGGACAACTTAATTCACCCCTCCACTTT.

This clone came up once. J is TRBJ1-3 and V is TRBV6-5; possibly TRBD1 for D (5 bases). In germline, CDR1 is MNHEY, CDR2 SVGAGI. Deletions cut 2 bases from V and 4 bases from J, with 15 bases between. There are 16 residues in the CDR3. In nucleotides, the CDR3 is TGTGCCAGCAGTTACGGCGCAGGGTTTAAAGGAAACACCATATATTTT. Translating gives CASSYGAGFKGNTIYF.

Written as DNA, the CDR3 is TGTGCCAGCAGCCAAGACCGGGACAGGGACCAAGAGACCCAGTACTTC. Amino acid sequence: CASSQDRDRDQETQYF. This chain links TRBV3-1 (or the pseudogene TRBV3-2) with TRBJ2-5; 9 nucleotides line up with TRBD1. CDR3 length: 16 residues. Germline loops: CDR1 LGHDT, CDR2 YNNKEL (reference sequence). The trim removed 0 bases at V and 0 bases at J, leaving 2 bases unmatched.

This chain uses TRBV4-2 with TRBJ2-1; TRBD2 matches 12 bases. In germline, CDR1 is LGHNA, CDR2 YNFKEQ. Trimming took 0 bases from V and 8 from J; bases not matched to a gene: 8. The CDR3 is 17 residues long. CDR3 bases: TGTGCCAGCAGCCAAGATCCTAGCGGGGGGGTCGGGCATGAGCAGTTCTTC. Amino acids: CASSQDPSGGVGHEQFF.